Shown below are 29 T cell receptor beta chains from a single sample sequenced in a study of T-cell memory formation after mild COVID-19. From the 5' RACE reads, TCRdb called clonotypes with MiXCR, one entry per CDR3 protein. The profile shows approximately 350,000 distinct CDR3 sequences, 14% of them singletons. Sequencing used PBMCs or a T cell subset sorted from them (not recorded which). The receptors here all came from a man between 18 and 29 years old who had mild COVID-19 (a few samples of this study predate the infection). Cell type and time point are not known.

This clonotype was recorded a few times. The chain is built from TRBV7-9 and TRBJ1-6; D ambiguous. The V gene lost 5 bases and the J gene lost 0 bases, with 17 bases spanning the gap. This CDR3 region has 18 residues. CDR1 and CDR2 (germline): SEHNR, FQNEAQ (reference sequence). CDR3 sequence reads: CASSPPREAVSYNSPLHF. For the CDR3, the DNA is TGTGCCAGCAGCCCGCCTCGAGAGGCAGTCTCCTATAATTCACCCCTCCACTTT. The full variable domain, with the rest looked up from reference TRBV7-9 and TRBJ1-6, is DTGVSQNPRHKITKRGQNVTFRCDPISEHNRLYWYRQTLGQGPEFLTYFQNEAQLEKSRLLSDRFSAERPKGSFSTLEIQRTEQGDSAMYLCASSPPREAVSYNSPLHFGNGTRLTVT.

This clonotype was observed at least ten times. The chain links TRBV15 to TRBJ2-2; TRBD2 agrees at 15 bases. The ends lost 5 bases at V and 1 base at J; junction bases unmatched: 8. The CDR3 runs 19 residues. CDR1 is LNHNV, CDR2 YYDKDF, per germline (reference sequence). CDR3 sequence reads: CATSSLGTSGGKNTGELFF. In nucleotides, the CDR3 is TGTGCCACCAGCTCCCTGGGGACTAGCGGGGGGAAGAACACCGGGGAGCTGTTTTTT.

Points on this clonotype: At one boundary the junction diverges from the germline segment, which might be a read error. This rearrangement joins TRBV7-7 to TRBJ2-5; maybe TRBD1 (5 bases). In germline, CDR1 is SSHAT, CDR2 FNYEAQ (reference sequence). The CDR3 has 13 amino acids. The chain's CDR3 is CASSLGVEETQYF. The CDR3 DNA sequence: TGTGCTAGCAGCTTAGGGGTTGAAGAGACCCAGTACTTC.

The chain has TRBV7-3 and TRBJ2-2; a possible D gene is TRBD2 (5 bases). The CDR3 covers 15 residues. CDR1 SGHTA and CDR2 FQGTGA come from the germline V gene. The V and J ends lost 1 base and 2 bases respectively, with 8 bases between them. CDR3 sequence (DNA): TGTGCCAGCAGCTTAATTTCGGGAAACACCGGGGAGCTGTTTTTT. Protein sequence: CASSLISGNTGELFF.

The chain uses TRBV15 and TRBJ1-1; D might be TRBD1 (5 bases). Deletions cut 4 bases from V and 3 bases from J, with 9 bases between. Germline V gene sequence: CDR1 LNHNV, CDR2 YYDKDF (reference sequence). This CDR3 spans 13 amino acids. The CDR3 protein is CATSTDSDTEAFF. In nucleotides, the CDR3 is TGTGCCACCAGCACCGACAGTGACACTGAAGCTTTCTTT.

This clonotype was observed at least ten times. V gene TRBV18 combines with J gene TRBJ1-1, with a tentative D call TRBD1 (6 bases). This CDR3 comprises 19 residues. Germline loops: CDR1 KGHSH, CDR2 LQKENI. Trimming stripped 0 bases from V and 7 bases from J, with 27 bases between. CDR3 protein: CASSPPLVYREWGDYEAFF. CDR3 bases: TGTGCCAGCTCACCACCGTTGGTTTACAGGGAGTGGGGGGATTATGAAGCTTTCTTT.

This clonotype was observed many times. V and J are TRBV5-1 and TRBJ2-2; D gene uncertain. The germline V gene has CDR1 SGHRS and CDR2 YFSETQ. Trimming cost V 5 bases and J 3 bases, with 8 bases left between them. The CDR3 spans 13 residues. CDR3 bases: TGCGCCAGCAGTTCAGACCACACCGGGGAGCTGTTTTTT. The encoded protein is CASSSDHTGELFF.

The chain links TRBV6-5 to TRBJ1-1, with D unresolved. CDR1 MNHEY and CDR2 SVGAGI come from the germline V gene. The CDR3 is made up of 15 amino acids. Trimming pared 6 bases from V and 0 bases from J, leaving 14 bases between. CDR3 in amino acids: CASSRLTQMNTEAFF. The CDR3 DNA sequence: TGTGCCAGCAGCCGCCTAACACAAATGAACACTGAAGCTTTCTTT.

The CDR3 DNA is TGCAGTGCCCCCCGTCCGGAGAGCACAGATACGCAGTATTTT. It translates to CSAPRPESTDTQYF. The chain has TRBV20-1 and TRBJ2-3; D gene uncertain. Germline V gene data show CDR1 as DFQATT and CDR2 as SNEGSKA (reference sequence). The CDR3 runs to 14 residues. The germline V and J ends were trimmed by 6 bases and 0 bases, with 13 bases remaining between them.

Only a few counts were recorded for this clonotype. The genes are TRBV12-3 or TRBV12-4 and TRBJ2-5, with TRBD1 as a possible D gene (5 bases). The germline V and J ends were trimmed by 5 bases and 1 base, with 8 bases remaining between them. The CDR3 consists of 13 residues. The CDR3 protein is CASSRQFQETQYF. Written as DNA, the CDR3 is TGTGCCAGCAGTCGACAGTTCCAAGAGACCCAGTACTTC.

This clonotype appeared a few times. This sequence joins TRBV20-1 and TRBJ2-3; a weak D match, TRBD2 (6 bases). The germline CDR1 and CDR2 sequences are DFQATT and SNEGSKA (reference sequence). V lost 0 bases and J 6 bases, leaving 16 bases between the germline ends. This CDR3 comprises 15 residues. Here the CDR3 DNA reads TGCAGTGCTAGAGATCGGGTACTAGCCCCCGATACGCAGTATTTT. This codes for CSARDRVLAPDTQYF.

The CDR3 DNA reads TGTGCCAGCAGCCACGGGACAGTGGACGAGCAGTACTTC. Amino acid sequence: CASSHGTVDEQYF. The chain is built from TRBV6-5 and TRBJ2-7, with 7 bases identical to TRBD1. CDR3 length: 13 amino acids. V trimming: 6 bases; J trimming: 5 bases; junction bases outside the gene matches: 7. Germline V gene lookup returns CDR1 MNHEY and CDR2 SVGAGI.

In nucleotides, the CDR3 is TGCGCCAGCAGCCCACCGGGACAGGAGTTGTCTGGAAACACCATATATTTT. This translates into CASSPPGQELSGNTIYF. The rearrangement joins TRBV5-1 to TRBJ1-3, with 8 bases aligning to TRBD1. Trimming cost V 4 bases and J 1 base; bases outside gene matches: 10. The CDR3 is 17 amino acids. CDR1 and CDR2 (germline): SGHRS, YFSETQ.

The genes are TRBV5-6 and TRBJ2-7; 8 bases are shared with TRBD1. Per germline, CDR1 SGHDT and CDR2 YYEEEE. Trimming cost V 3 bases and J 2 bases; bases outside gene matches: 10. The CDR3 totals 16 residues. The CDR3 DNA is TGTGCCAGCAGCTCGGGAGACAGGGGCCTCCCCTACGAGCAGTACGTC. As protein: CASSSGDRGLPYEQYV.

This chain links TRBV4-2 with TRBJ2-1, with 9 bases fitting TRBD2. Trimming took 1 base from V and 7 from J; bases not matched to a gene: 5. Per the germline V gene, CDR1 is LGHNA and CDR2 is YNFKEQ. The CDR3 consists of 15 residues. The CDR3: CASSQGGAGGNEQFF. DNA of the CDR3: TGTGCCAGCAGCCAAGGGGGAGCGGGGGGAAATGAGCAGTTCTTC.

The chain links TRBV5-1 to TRBJ2-1, with TRBD1 matching 7 bases. The trim removed 4 bases at V and 0 bases at J, leaving 7 bases unmatched. The germline gives CDR1 SGHRS, CDR2 YFSETQ. The CDR3 totals 16 residues. CDR3 residues: CASSARDRFSYNEQFF. As DNA, the CDR3 is TGCGCCAGCAGCGCCCGGGACAGATTCTCCTACAATGAGCAGTTCTTC.

The chain carries TRBV20-1 and TRBJ1-1, with D maybe TRBD1 (6 bases). Germline V CDR1 and CDR2: DFQATT, SNEGSKA (reference sequence). V was pared by 3 bases and J by 11 bases, with 13 bases between. This CDR3 contains 11 residues. The CDR3 sequence is CSASKGGDAFF. DNA of the CDR3: TGCAGTGCTAGCAAGGGGGGTGACGCTTTCTTT.

This clonotype was counted a few times. This chain connects TRBV2 to TRBJ2-3; a weak D match, TRBD2 (5 bases). The CDR3 extends over 15 amino acids. In germline, CDR1 is SNHLY, CDR2 FYNNEI. The CDR3 loop reads CAELPGRVSTDTQYF. In DNA form, the CDR3 reads TGTGCGGAACTGCCGGGAAGGGTTAGCACAGATACGCAGTATTTT.

This clonotype was recorded once. V and J are TRBV29-1 and TRBJ1-5, with a possible D match to TRBD1 (6 bases). Looked up from germline, CDR1 is SQVTM and CDR2 is ANQGSEA. CDR3 length equals 13 residues. Trimming cost V 4 bases and J 4 bases, with 11 bases left between them. CDR3 nucleotide sequence: TGCAGCGTTGGGGAGGGGGAGAATCAGCCCCAGCATTTT. Encoded protein: CSVGEGENQPQHF.

The chain recombines TRBV2 with TRBJ2-3, with a tentative D call TRBD2 (6 bases). Germline CDR1 and CDR2: SNHLY and FYNNEI. The CDR3 loop spans 13 amino acids. The ends were cut back, 7 bases at V and 1 base at J, with 9 bases in the middle. The CDR3 DNA follows: TGTGCCAGCATTTCGGGGGGCACAGATACGCAGTATTTT. It translates to CASISGGTDTQYF.

This clonotype occurred a few times. The chain links TRBV9 to TRBJ1-2; D might be TRBD1 (5 bases). This CDR3 has 12 amino acids. The germline gives CDR1 SGDLS, CDR2 YYNGEE. The V gene lost 0 bases and the J gene lost 8 bases, with 8 bases spanning the gap. The chain's CDR3 is CASSVAGAGYTF. CDR3 sequence (DNA): TGTGCCAGCAGCGTAGCTGGGGCCGGCTACACCTTC.

In its sample, this clonotype was seen many times. Relative to the germline gene, one junction end is altered; a read error may explain this. V gene TRBV7-7 combines with J gene TRBJ2-3; D uncertain. This CDR3 comprises 14 residues. Germline V gene sequence: CDR1 SSHAT, CDR2 FNYEAQ (reference sequence). DNA of the CDR3: TGTGCTAGCAGCTTAGATGGTAGCACAGATACGCAGTATTTT. Encoded protein: CASSLDGSTDTQYF.

This chain joins TRBV18 and TRBJ2-1; 11 positions agree with TRBD2. The CDR3 contains 17 residues. V was clipped by 0 bases and J by 3 bases; unmatched bases: 4. Germline V gene lookup returns CDR1 KGHSH and CDR2 LQKENI. The CDR3 DNA reads as TGTGCCAGCTCACCACCTAGCGGGGGGGCGTACTACAATGAGCAGTTCTTC. It specifies CASSPPSGGAYYNEQFF.

The rearrangement joins TRBV12-3 or TRBV12-4 to TRBJ2-5, with 13 nucleotides matching TRBD2. After removal of 6 bases from V and 7 bases from J, the junction contained 5 bases not matched to a gene. The length of the CDR3 is 14 residues. CDR3 region: CASRGTSGAGTQYF. The CDR3, as DNA: TGTGCCAGCAGAGGGACTAGCGGGGCGGGGACCCAGTACTTC.

The V and J genes are TRBV7-6 and TRBJ1-1, with D hard to call. Germline-derived CDR1 and CDR2 are SGHVS and FNYEAQ. The CDR3 consists of 14 residues. The V end lost 5 bases, the J end lost 1 base, and 11 bases lay between the germline ends. This CDR3 is CASSRGRQNTEAFF. CDR3 bases: TGTGCCAGCAGCCGAGGTAGGCAGAACACTGAAGCTTTCTTT.

The gene calls are TRBV4-3 and TRBJ2-1; D might be TRBD2 (6 bases). Trimming shortened V by 0 bases and J by 4 bases, and 13 bases separated the two germline ends. This CDR3 is 16 amino acids long. The germline gives CDR1 LGHNA, CDR2 YSLEER. CDR3: CASSQDPQGGYNEQFF. The CDR3 region has the DNA TGCGCCAGCAGCCAAGATCCTCAAGGAGGGTACAATGAGCAGTTCTTC.

A few counts support this clonotype. The V call is TRBV7-8, the J call TRBJ1-6, with D uncertain. Germline V lookup: CDR1 SGHVS, CDR2 FQNEAQ. This CDR3 contains 14 residues. The germline V and J ends were trimmed by 4 bases and 11 bases, with 15 bases remaining between them. CDR3 amino acids: CASSSHPIRAPLHF. The CDR3 region has the DNA TGTGCCAGCAGCTCCCATCCCATCCGCGCACCCCTCCACTTT.

V gene TRBV6-2 or TRBV6-3 combines with J gene TRBJ2-7; a weak D match, TRBD2 (5 bases). V was pared by 0 bases and J by 7 bases, with 13 bases between. This CDR3 spans 14 amino acids. Germline V lookup: CDR1 MNHEY, CDR2 SVGEGT. The CDR3 sequence is CASSYSDSLREQYV. The CDR3 DNA is TGTGCCAGCAGTTACTCGGACTCCTTAAGGGAGCAGTACGTC.

The rearrangement links TRBV9 to TRBJ2-2; 8 nucleotides agree with TRBD2. This CDR3 comprises 17 residues. Germline CDR1 reads SGDLS; CDR2 reads YYNGEE. With V trimmed by 3 bases and J by 4 bases, 11 bases remained unmatched. The CDR3 DNA reads as TGTGCCAGCAGCGAAGATCAGGCGGGGGGCCCCACCGGGGAGCTGTTTTTT. It encodes CASSEDQAGGPTGELFF.